This T cell receptor (beta chain) was captured by sequencing in a study of shared clonotypes between healthy human individuals. Notes on this clone: What it recognizes is unknown.

General observations from the study: Sharing across several donors was seen in approximately 5.2% of naive CD4 clonotypes.

Repertoires were generated with immunoSEQ multiplex PCR, while TCRdb's copy carries only in-frame clones and drops some. The sample shows fewer than 850,000 clones, roughly 91% of them seen only once. Material for sequencing was memory CD8+ T cells from PBMCs. Subset reported: CD45RO+ cells pooled with CCR7-negative TemRA cells. The sequence came from a man aged 18 to 29 in good health. Some clones in this sample may be carry-over from other donors' samples.

Here the CDR3 DNA reads TGTGCCAGCAGCCACACTAGACAGGGGGTCGTGGGCTATGGCTACACCTTC. Amino acid sequence: CASSHTRQGVVGYGYTF. V is TRBV7-9 and J is TRBJ1-2, with TRBD1 identical over 9 bases. This CDR3 has 17 amino acids. Trimming cost V 5 bases and J 4 bases; bases outside gene matches: 14. Germline V CDR1 and CDR2: SEHNR, FQNEAQ (reference sequence).